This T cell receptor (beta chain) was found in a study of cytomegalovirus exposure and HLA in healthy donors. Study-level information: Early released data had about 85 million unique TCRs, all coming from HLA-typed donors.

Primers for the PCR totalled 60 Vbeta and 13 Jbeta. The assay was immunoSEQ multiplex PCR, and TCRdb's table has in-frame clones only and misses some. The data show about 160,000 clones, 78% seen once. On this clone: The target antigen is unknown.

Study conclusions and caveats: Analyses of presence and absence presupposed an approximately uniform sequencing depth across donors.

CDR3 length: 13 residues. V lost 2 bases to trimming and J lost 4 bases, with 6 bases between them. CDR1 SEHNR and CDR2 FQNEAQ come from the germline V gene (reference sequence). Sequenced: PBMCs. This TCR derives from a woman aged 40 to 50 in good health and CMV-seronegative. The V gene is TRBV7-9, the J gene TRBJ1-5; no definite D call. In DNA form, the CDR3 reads TGTGCCAGCAGCTTATCCTATAATCAGCCCCAGCATTTT. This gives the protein CASSLSYNQPQHF.